This T cell receptor beta chain is from a study of identical twins. This CDR3 is built from 13 residues. Trimming removed 4 bases at V and 5 bases at J, with 10 bases between. CDR1 and CDR2 (germline): SEHNR, FQNEAQ (reference sequence). TCRdb passed the 5' RACE reads through MiXCR, listing each CDR3 protein once. The table has around 510,000 distinct CDR3 sequences, 14% seen once. The data also belong to a second study, concerning yellow fever vaccine responses in identical twins.

The chain combines TRBV7-9 with TRBJ2-3, with unresolved D. The clonotype originates from a woman aged 18-29 years in good health. The material sequenced was CD4+ T cells sorted from blood. The CDR3 DNA reads TGTGCCAGCAGCTATGACGGGCGAGATACGCAGTATTTT. Encoded protein: CASSYDGRDTQYF.